Here is one TCR beta chain with its context. The antigen is not known. This record belongs to a study of brain T cells in children with intractable seizures. Findings of the study overall: Pre-surgery blood may have been undersampled, hiding some clones. Only CDR3 sequence similarity suggested viral specificity, without known HCMV serostatus.

Documented time point: blood from clinic visit 5 months post-surgery; TSC patient then seizure free. Sequencing was limited to surgery cases with top T cell transcript signatures in brain tissue. Data came from immunoSEQ multiplex PCR; TCRdb stores just in-frame clones and leaves some out. The data contain about 340,000 clones, over 90% of them seen just once; the ten biggest clones take up roughly 6%. J was trimmed by 1 base and V by 7 bases; bases with no gene match: 3. This CDR3 is built from 13 residues. The germline V gene has CDR1 MDHEN and CDR2 SYDVKM. The sample consisted of peripheral blood, taken 4 to 5 months after surgery. This TCR came from a boy younger than two with tuberous sclerosis and intractable seizures. The chain uses TRBV28 and TRBJ2-5, with TRBD1 identical over 7 bases. The CDR3 sequence: CASTAGGQETQYF. The CDR3 coding sequence is TGTGCCAGCACCGCAGGGGGCCAAGAGACCCAGTACTTC.